This T cell receptor (beta chain) originates from a study of siplizumab effects on memory and regulatory T cells (dated by TCRdb to about 2019). The study in broad terms: The study examined how the anti-CD2 antibody siplizumab affects alloreactive T-cell subsets in allogeneic mixed lymphocyte reactions built from human PBMCs.

The full study reports these points: The cumulative frequency of alloreactive sequences that could be traced back to unstimulated CD4+ memory T cells was significantly reduced by siplizumab. Whether proliferating Tregs from siplizumab cultures actually had suppressive function was not functionally confirmed. Sequences below about 10^-5 frequency were poorly captured, so only a minor fraction of alloreactive clones could be mapped to unstimulated subsets. In reactions with siplizumab, an average of roughly 70% of mappable alloreactive CD4+ clones were Treg-derived, compared with roughly 26% in control reactions. Unstimulated naive T cells appeared to be more diverse than memory T cells, and naive cells seemed to make a substantial contribution to the alloresponse. For roughly 80-95% of proliferating CD4+ or CD8+ clones, no naive or memory phenotype could be assigned.

The germline V gene specifies SNHLY as CDR1 and FYNNEI as CDR2. The CDR3 starts with the cysteine, ends with the phenylalanine, and has 14 residues. Only the CDR3 region is kept as DNA, spanning 42 bases read in frame from base 1. The junction carries 10 bases between V and J, which are trimmed by 2 bases and 4 bases respectively. Sorted unstimulated T cells and proliferating T cells recovered from mixed lymphocyte reactions were subjected to TCRbeta CDR3 sequencing. Fresh whole blood from approximately 11 HLA-typed healthy donors served as the source for isolating PBMCs. Library creation used the immunoSEQ multiplex PCR assay. Each sample had 85,000 to 100,000 TCR templates assayed by the deep sequencing platform. Genomic DNA extracted from sorted T cells was used for TCRbeta CDR3 sequencing. Per the original workflow: The R programming language was used for the clonal analysis of the TCRbeta CDR3 data. Alloreactive CD4+ and CD8+ clones were identified by comparing unstimulated samples to CFSE-low samples taken after the reaction. Regulatory or non-regulatory origin of alloreactive CD4+ clones was assigned by matching sequences to the sorted unstimulated Treg and non-Treg repertoires. Here the immuneACCESS table is served through TCRdb, limited to in-frame sequences with V and J called. Missing clones are a known gap in these copies; in checked studies unresolved V genes cover under half, and the rest lacks a known reason. V and J calls and clone size are copied from that table; D and trimming were computed from the DNA. Counted in this sample were some 100,000 clones; about 91% of them appeared once. The ten largest clones represent roughly 2.7% of the sample.

On this clone itself: The antigen it binds to is not known. Within one base of it there is no much larger clone, and no base qualities were kept.

The receptor was isolated from a human donor in good health. Some clones in this sample may be carry-over from other donors' samples. The source material was CD4+ T cells sorted from blood. The chain links TRBV2 with TRBJ2-3, with no confidently assigned D gene. The CDR3 amino acid sequence is: CASSEQLPPDTQYF. The sequence in DNA is TGTGCCAGCAGTGAACAGCTCCCCCCAGATACGCAGTATTTT.